Following are 31 T cell receptor beta chains from one sample sequenced in a study of PD-L1 blockade in urothelial cancer. As for time point: pretreatment peripheral blood. Method: immunoSEQ multiplex PCR; TCRdb's copy keeps in-frame clones and lacks some. The data hold roughly 47,000 clones, with less than 85% observed a single time. This specimen consisted of PBMCs, obtained around atezolizumab (anti-PD-L1) treatment. The receptors shown here come from a man in his 70s with urothelial cancer.

The V gene is TRBV11-2, the J gene TRBJ2-7, with 7 bases that match TRBD1. Per germline, CDR1 SGHAT and CDR2 FQNNGV. The CDR3 totals 13 residues. V lost 4 bases and J lost 6; bases outside the gene matches: 6. CDR3 region: CASSSIRDSEQYF. CDR3 coding DNA: TGTGCCAGCAGCTCCATCCGGGACAGCGAGCAGTACTTC.

J is TRBJ2-1 and V is TRBV7-2; 7 nucleotides line up with TRBD2. With V trimmed by 0 bases and J by 2 bases, 1 base remained unmatched. This CDR3 spans 15 amino acids. In germline, CDR1 is SGHTA, CDR2 FQGNSA. The CDR3 reads CASSLAGGTYNEQFF. The CDR3 DNA follows: TGTGCCAGCAGCTTAGCCGGGGGGACCTACAATGAGCAGTTCTTC.

V and J are TRBV28 and TRBJ1-1; TRBD1 agrees at 7 bases. The CDR3 is 15 amino acids. The germline gives CDR1 MDHEN, CDR2 SYDVKM. J was trimmed by 7 bases and V by 3 bases; bases with no gene match: 11. CDR3 loop: CASSFRTGILGEAFF. The CDR3 nucleotides are TGTGCCAGCAGTTTTAGGACAGGTATTTTGGGTGAAGCTTTCTTT.

The rearrangement joins TRBV4-1 to TRBJ2-3; tentatively, D is TRBD2 (5 bases). From germline, CDR1 is MGHRA and CDR2 YSYEKL. V was shortened by 1 base and J by 2 bases, with 19 bases between the two germline ends. CDR3 length: 18 residues. The CDR3 loop is CASSQGVLRALYTDTQYF. CDR3 nucleotides: TGCGCCAGCAGCCAAGGGGTGCTGCGGGCCCTATACACAGATACGCAGTATTTT.

This clone has more than one count but fewer than ten. The gene calls are TRBV10-3 and TRBJ2-1; the D is unclear. In germline, CDR1 is ENHRY, CDR2 SYGVKD. The V end lost 3 bases, the J end lost 1 base, and 4 bases lay between the germline ends. This CDR3 contains 13 residues. CDR3 sequence reads: CAISDLSYNEQFF. CDR3 DNA: TGTGCCATCAGTGATCTTTCCTACAATGAGCAGTTCTTC.

About this clone: One end of the junction is discordant with germline, which a read error may explain. V is TRBV7-7 and J is TRBJ2-7, with a weak D call TRBD1 (7 bases). This CDR3 has 14 amino acids. Germline V gives CDR1 SSHAT, CDR2 FNYEAQ (reference sequence). The CDR3 region has the DNA TGTGCTAGCAGCTTGGCAGGGGGAGGCTACGAGCAGTACTTC. Residues: CASSLAGGGYEQYF.

The V and J genes are TRBV6-1 and TRBJ1-2; 9 bases line up with TRBD1. Germline values: CDR1 MNHNS, CDR2 SASEGT. This CDR3 region has 13 residues. J lost 4 bases, V lost 11 bases, and 8 bases had no gene match. In DNA, the CDR3 is TGTGCCGAGGCGGGACAGGGATCCTATGGCTACACCTTC. This codes for CAEAGQGSYGYTF.

The chain combines TRBV27 with TRBJ2-1; D may be TRBD1 (5 bases). Germline values: CDR1 MNHEY, CDR2 SMNVEV (reference sequence). The CDR3 covers 13 residues. Deletions cut 1 base from V and 10 bases from J, with 11 bases between. CDR3 in DNA: TGTGCCAGCAGTTTATATCAGGGCCAGGAGCAGTTCTTC. It codes for CASSLYQGQEQFF.

The rearrangement links TRBV28 to TRBJ2-1, with 8 bases fitting TRBD1. Germline CDR1 and CDR2: MDHEN and SYDVKM. Trimming at V came to 8 bases and at J to 4 bases, leaving 4 bases not matched to a gene. The CDR3 consists of 13 residues. Here the CDR3 reads CASGTGLYNEQFF. The CDR3 DNA reads TGTGCCAGCGGGACAGGCCTATACAATGAGCAGTTCTTC.

The gene calls are TRBV18 and TRBJ2-1; D may be TRBD2 (5 bases). With 4 bases removed from V and 0 bases from J, the gap between germline ends came to 25 bases. The CDR3 covers 20 residues. Looked up from germline, CDR1 is KGHSH and CDR2 is LQKENI. CDR3 DNA: TGTGCCAGCTCACACCACCCTCCCCTACTTACGGGGAGCTCCTACAATGAGCAGTTCTTC. Residues: CASSHHPPLLTGSSYNEQFF.

The J gene is TRBJ2-1, the V gene TRBV2; TRBD2 agrees at 10 bases. The V segment lost 8 bases and the J segment 8 bases; nucleotides outside the gene matches: 6. CDR3 length: 13 amino acids. CDR1 and CDR2 (germline): SNHLY, FYNNEI. The CDR3 is CASGLAGVHEQFF. CDR3 DNA sequence: TGTGCCAGCGGGCTAGCGGGAGTACATGAGCAGTTCTTC.

The rearrangement joins TRBV5-1 to TRBJ2-7; D may be TRBD2 (6 bases). The germline V and J ends were trimmed by 1 base and 2 bases, with 16 bases remaining between them. Germline loops: CDR1 SGHRS, CDR2 YFSETQ. The CDR3 has 16 amino acids. Written as DNA, the CDR3 is TGCGCCAGCAGCTTGAAGTCCGGAGGGGAAACCTACGAGCAGTACTTC. Protein sequence: CASSLKSGGETYEQYF.

This chain connects TRBV6-6 to TRBJ1-3; 8 bases map to TRBD1. Germline V gene data show CDR1 as MNHNY and CDR2 as SVGAGI (reference sequence). J gave up 2 bases and V 5 bases, and 8 bases lay outside the gene matches. The length of the CDR3 is 16 residues. The CDR3 loop is CASSRQGTEAGNTIYF. The CDR3 DNA reads as TGTGCCAGCAGTCGACAGGGGACAGAAGCTGGAAACACCATATATTTT.

The chain couples TRBV27 to TRBJ1-2; 9 bases map to TRBD1. The CDR3 contains 18 residues. J lost 8 bases, V lost 3 bases, and 19 bases had no gene match. In germline, CDR1 is MNHEY, CDR2 SMNVEV (reference sequence). The CDR3 nucleotides read TGTGCCAGCAGTTTGGGTTTTCCGGGACAGGGTCCGGCGGGAGGCTACACCTTC. Its protein product is CASSLGFPGQGPAGGYTF.

This chain uses TRBV5-5 with TRBJ2-7; 7 positions agree with TRBD1. In germline, CDR1 is SGHKS, CDR2 YYEKEE (reference sequence). This CDR3 has 16 residues. Trimming cost V 4 bases and J 0 bases; bases outside gene matches: 10. The CDR3 is CASSHATGASSYEQYF. The CDR3 DNA follows: TGTGCCAGCAGCCATGCTACAGGGGCATCCTCCTACGAGCAGTACTTC.

This clone has only a few counts. The rearrangement links TRBV28 to TRBJ1-5; maybe TRBD1 (5 bases). CDR3 length: 13 residues. CDR1 and CDR2 (germline): MDHEN, SYDVKM. Deletions cut 7 bases from V and 6 bases from J, with 13 bases between. The chain's CDR3 is CASTPRGGQPQHF. The CDR3 coding sequence is TGTGCCAGCACCCCTCGGGGGGGTCAGCCCCAGCATTTT.

J is TRBJ2-1 and V is TRBV27, with TRBD1 as a possible D gene (5 bases). CDR3 length: 15 amino acids. CDR1 is MNHEY, CDR2 SMNVEV, per germline (reference sequence). Trimming left V 2 bases short and J 3 bases short, with 11 bases between. This chain's CDR3 is CASSLGAANYNEQFF. For the CDR3, the DNA is TGTGCCAGCAGTTTAGGGGCCGCCAACTACAATGAGCAGTTCTTC.

In its sample, this clone was seen a few times. This rearrangement joins TRBV11-2 to TRBJ1-2; TRBD1 matches at 12 bases. The germline V gene has CDR1 SGHAT and CDR2 FQNNGV. Unmatched junction bases numbered 6, after V lost 6 bases and J lost 4 bases. The CDR3 runs to 15 residues. The CDR3 loop reads CASRDPGQGAYGYTF. CDR3 DNA sequence: TGTGCCAGCAGGGATCCGGGACAGGGGGCCTATGGCTACACCTTC.

There are a few counts of this clone. This sequence joins TRBV28 and TRBJ1-1; D is perhaps TRBD1 (6 bases). There are 16 residues in the CDR3. Germline assignment: CDR1 MDHEN and CDR2 SYDVKM. V was pared by 6 bases and J by 3 bases, with 20 bases between. Here the CDR3 reads CASSRTQGYGDTEAFF. CDR3 coding DNA: TGTGCCAGCAGCCGGACCCAGGGGTATGGGGACACTGAAGCTTTCTTT.

V is TRBV11-2 and J is TRBJ2-7; TRBD2 agrees at 10 bases. Germline trimming cut 1 base from V and 10 bases from J; bases unmatched to any gene: 1. Per the germline V gene, CDR1 is SGHAT and CDR2 is FQNNGV. The CDR3 is 12 residues long. CDR3 loop: CASSLGTSGQYF. The CDR3, as DNA: TGTGCCAGCAGCTTAGGGACTAGCGGCCAGTACTTC.

The CDR3 is CASSVAPLPNQPQHF. The CDR3 DNA is TGTGCCAGCAGCGTAGCCCCCCTCCCCAATCAGCCCCAGCATTTT. The chain combines TRBV9 with TRBJ1-5; no clear D gene. Trimming pared 0 bases from V and 3 bases from J, leaving 10 bases between. This CDR3 has 15 amino acids. Germline V gives CDR1 SGDLS, CDR2 YYNGEE.

The V call is TRBV5-4, the J call TRBJ1-2, with 8 bases aligning to TRBD1. With V trimmed by 4 bases and J by 3 bases, 8 bases remained unmatched. Germline values: CDR1 SGHNT, CDR2 YYREEE (reference sequence). This CDR3 spans 15 amino acids. The CDR3 protein is CASSTTQGEYYGYTF. The CDR3 region has the DNA TGTGCCAGCAGCACCACACAGGGGGAATACTATGGCTACACCTTC.

The chain carries TRBV18 and TRBJ2-2, with 7 bases that match TRBD2. With 5 bases clipped from V and 2 bases from J, the junction kept 8 bases outside the gene matches. This CDR3 comprises 16 residues. CDR1 is KGHSH, CDR2 LQKENI, per germline. Written as DNA, the CDR3 is TGTGCCAGCTCAAGGATAGCGGGCGATAACACCGGGGAGCTGTTTTTT. Translating gives CASSRIAGDNTGELFF.

This clone came up once. This chain joins TRBV7-3 and TRBJ2-1; TRBD1 matches at 7 bases. The CDR3 loop spans 16 amino acids. The V gene's germline CDR1 is SGHTA and CDR2 FQGTGA. Trimming removed 4 bases from V and 0 bases from J; junction bases left unmatched: 6. For the CDR3, the DNA is TGTGCCAGCAGCTCTACAGGGGACAGCTCCTACAATGAGCAGTTCTTC. Translated, it gives CASSSTGDSSYNEQFF.

The rearrangement joins TRBV5-4 to TRBJ1-1, with 10 bases aligning to TRBD1. The CDR3 covers 15 residues. In germline, CDR1 is SGHNT, CDR2 YYREEE (reference sequence). Unmatched junction bases numbered 6, after V lost 3 bases and J lost 4 bases. CDR3 amino acids: CASSYGTGVGTEAFF. CDR3 bases: TGTGCCAGCAGCTATGGGACAGGGGTTGGCACTGAAGCTTTCTTT.

This clone was seen a handful of times. V gene TRBV30 combines with J gene TRBJ1-1; possibly TRBD1 for D (5 bases). CDR1 GTSNPN and CDR2 SVGIG come from the germline V gene (reference sequence). Trimming took 8 bases from V and 4 from J, leaving 11 bases between them. The CDR3 has 11 residues. Here the CDR3 reads CAGWGGTEAFF. The CDR3 nucleotides are TGTGCCGGGTGGGGGGGCACTGAAGCTTTCTTT.

CDR3 loop: CASSLDTGALTDTQYF. CDR3 coding DNA: TGTGCCAGCAGCTTGGATACAGGGGCGCTTACAGATACGCAGTATTTT. V and J are TRBV5-6 and TRBJ2-3, with 7 positions matching TRBD1. Trimming cost V 0 bases and J 3 bases; bases outside gene matches: 7. The length of the CDR3 is 16 residues. Germline CDR1 is SGHDT and CDR2 is YYEEEE.

Comments on this clone: One end of the junction fails to match germline, which may point to a read error. This rearrangement joins TRBV7-7 to TRBJ2-1, with TRBD1 matching 10 bases. This CDR3 spans 17 amino acids. The germline gives CDR1 SSHAT, CDR2 FNYEAQ (reference sequence). In DNA, the CDR3 is TGTGCTAGCAGCTTAGGGACAGGGGTTGGTTCCTACAATGAGCAGTTCTTC. Translating gives CASSLGTGVGSYNEQFF.

The chain is built from TRBV19 and TRBJ2-6; tentative D call: TRBD2 (5 bases). This CDR3 comprises 22 residues. V lost 4 bases and J lost 0, with 28 bases in between. Germline V lookup: CDR1 LNHDA, CDR2 SQIVND (reference sequence). DNA for the CDR3: TGTGCCAGTAGTACCATTGGTGGCGGGCAGAACAGTTTCGGCTCTGGGGCCAACGTCCTGACTTTC. As protein: CASSTIGGGQNSFGSGANVLTF. The full variable domain, completed using reference TRBV19 and TRBJ2-6, is DGGITQSPKYLFRKEGQNVTLSCEQNLNHDAMYWYRQDPGQGLRLIYYSQIVNDFQKGDIAEGYSVSREKKESFPLTVTSAQKNPTAFYLCASSTIGGGQNSFGSGANVLTFGAGSRLTVL.

The chain is built from TRBV6-1 and TRBJ2-7; 12 bases are a match to TRBD2. Germline values: CDR1 MNHNS, CDR2 SASEGT. The V segment lost 7 bases and the J segment 4 bases; nucleotides outside the gene matches: 8. The CDR3 is made up of 15 amino acids. CDR3 bases: TGTGCCAGCAATACACTAGCGGGAGGTTCTTACGAGCAGTACTTC. This sequence encodes CASNTLAGGSYEQYF.

In DNA form, the CDR3 reads TGTGCCAGCAGCCAAGGTGGGGGGGGGAACACTGAAGCTTTCTTT. Protein: CASSQGGGGNTEAFF. The chain employs TRBV4-2 and TRBJ1-1; tentative D call: TRBD1 (5 bases). Germline V gives CDR1 LGHNA, CDR2 YNFKEQ. The CDR3 covers 15 residues. The V and J ends lost 1 base and 1 base respectively, with 10 bases between them.